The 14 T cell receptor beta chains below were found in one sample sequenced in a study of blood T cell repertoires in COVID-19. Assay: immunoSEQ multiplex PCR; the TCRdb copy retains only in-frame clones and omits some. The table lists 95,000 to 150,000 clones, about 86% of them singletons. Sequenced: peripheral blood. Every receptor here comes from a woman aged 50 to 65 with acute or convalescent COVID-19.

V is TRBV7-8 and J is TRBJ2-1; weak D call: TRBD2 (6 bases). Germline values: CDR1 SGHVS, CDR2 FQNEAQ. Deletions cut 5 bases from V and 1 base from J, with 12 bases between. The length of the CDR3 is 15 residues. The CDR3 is CASSPGLRSYNEQFF. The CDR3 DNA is TGTGCCAGCAGCCCGGGACTGCGGTCCTACAATGAGCAGTTCTTC.

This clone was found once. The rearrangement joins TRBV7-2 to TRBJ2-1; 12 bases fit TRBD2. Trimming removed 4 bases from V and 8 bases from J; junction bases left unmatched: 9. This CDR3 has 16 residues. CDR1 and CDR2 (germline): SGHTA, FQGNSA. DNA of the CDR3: TGTGCCAGCAGCTCTAGCGGGGGGGCCGTAAATGATGAGCAGTTCTTC. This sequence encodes CASSSSGGAVNDEQFF.

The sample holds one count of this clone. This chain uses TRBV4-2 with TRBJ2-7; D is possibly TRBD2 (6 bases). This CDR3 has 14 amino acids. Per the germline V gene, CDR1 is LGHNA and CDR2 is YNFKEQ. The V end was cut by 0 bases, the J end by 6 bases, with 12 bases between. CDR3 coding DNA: TGTGCCAGCAGCCAAGAATGGAAGGGAGGCGAGCAGTACTTC. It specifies CASSQEWKGGEQYF.

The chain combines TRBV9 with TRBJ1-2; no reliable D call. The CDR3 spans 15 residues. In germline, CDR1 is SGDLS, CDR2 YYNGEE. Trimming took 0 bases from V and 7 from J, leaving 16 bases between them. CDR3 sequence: CASSVGTAPEGGYTF. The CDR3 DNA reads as TGTGCCAGCAGCGTAGGAACAGCTCCTGAGGGTGGCTACACCTTC. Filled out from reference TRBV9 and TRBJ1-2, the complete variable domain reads DSGVTQTPKHLITATGQRVTLRCSPRSGDLSVYWYQQSLDQGLQFLIQYYNGEERAKGNILERFSAQQFPDLHSELNLSSLELGDSALYFCASSVGTAPEGGYTFGSGTRLTVV.

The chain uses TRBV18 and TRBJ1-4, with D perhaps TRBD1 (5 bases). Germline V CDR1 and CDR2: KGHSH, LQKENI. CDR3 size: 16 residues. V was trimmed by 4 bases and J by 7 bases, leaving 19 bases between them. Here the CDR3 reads CASSLLEGTGGEKLFF. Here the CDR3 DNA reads TGTGCCAGCTCACTCTTGGAAGGGACCGGGGGTGAAAAACTGTTTTTT. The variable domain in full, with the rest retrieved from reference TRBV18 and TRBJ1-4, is NAGVMQNPRHLVRRRGQEARLRCSPMKGHSHVYWYRQLPEEGLKFMVYLQKENIIDESGMPKERFSAEFPKEGPSILRIQQVVRGDSAAYFCASSLLEGTGGEKLFFGSGTQLSVL.

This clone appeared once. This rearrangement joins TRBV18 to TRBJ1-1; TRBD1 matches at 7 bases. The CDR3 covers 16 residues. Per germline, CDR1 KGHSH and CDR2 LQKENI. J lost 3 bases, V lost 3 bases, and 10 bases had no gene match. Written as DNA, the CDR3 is TGTGCCAGCTCACCTCAGGACCCCAGGGGGTACACTGAAGCTTTCTTT. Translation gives CASSPQDPRGYTEAFF.

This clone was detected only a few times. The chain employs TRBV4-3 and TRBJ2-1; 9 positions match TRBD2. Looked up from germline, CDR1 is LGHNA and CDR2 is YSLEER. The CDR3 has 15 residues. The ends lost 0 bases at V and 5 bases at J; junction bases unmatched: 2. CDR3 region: CASSQDPSGDNEQFF. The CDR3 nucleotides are TGCGCCAGCAGCCAAGATCCTAGCGGGGACAATGAGCAGTTCTTC.

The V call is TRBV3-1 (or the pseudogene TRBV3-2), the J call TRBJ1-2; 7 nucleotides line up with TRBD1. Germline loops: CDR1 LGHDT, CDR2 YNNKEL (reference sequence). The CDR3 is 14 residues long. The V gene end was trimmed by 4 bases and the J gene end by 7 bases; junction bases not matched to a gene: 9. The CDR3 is CASSPGQMARGYTF. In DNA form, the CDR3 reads TGTGCCAGCAGCCCGGGACAGATGGCGCGTGGCTACACCTTC.

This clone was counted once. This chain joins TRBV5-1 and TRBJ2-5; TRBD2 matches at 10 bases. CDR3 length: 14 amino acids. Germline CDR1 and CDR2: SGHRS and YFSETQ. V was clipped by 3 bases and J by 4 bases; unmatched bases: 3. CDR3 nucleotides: TGCGCCAGCAGCTCTAGCGGGAGAGGAGAGACCCAGTACTTC. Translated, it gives CASSSSGRGETQYF. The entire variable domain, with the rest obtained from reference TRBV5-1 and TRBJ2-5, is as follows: KAGVTQTPRYLIKTRGQQVTLSCSPISGHRSVSWYQQTPGQGLQFLFEYFSETQRNKGNFPGRFSGRQFSNSRSEMNVSTLELGDSALYLCASSSSGRGETQYFGPGTRLLVL.

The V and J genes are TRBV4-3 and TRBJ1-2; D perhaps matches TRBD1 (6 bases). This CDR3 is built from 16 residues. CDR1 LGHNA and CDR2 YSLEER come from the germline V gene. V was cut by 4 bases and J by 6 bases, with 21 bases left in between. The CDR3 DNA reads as TGCGCCAGCAGCCCTAATAAGGGGGGGACCCTAGATGGCTACACCTTC. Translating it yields CASSPNKGGTLDGYTF.

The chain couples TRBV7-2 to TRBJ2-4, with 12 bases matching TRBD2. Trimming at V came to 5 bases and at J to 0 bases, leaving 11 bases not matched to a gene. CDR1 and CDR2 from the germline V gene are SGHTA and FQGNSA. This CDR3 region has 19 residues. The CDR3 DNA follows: TGTGCCAGCAGCGCCGACTGGGGACTAGCGGGCCTAGCCAAAAACATTCAGTACTTC. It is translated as CASSADWGLAGLAKNIQYF.

CDR3: CASSIDRGNTEAFF. The DNA for the CDR3 is TGTGCCAGTAGTATCGACAGGGGGAACACTGAAGCTTTCTTT. V is TRBV19 and J is TRBJ1-1; TRBD1 matches 8 bases. This CDR3 contains 14 residues. The ends lost 3 bases at V and 1 base at J; junction bases unmatched: 1. Germline V gene data show CDR1 as LNHDA and CDR2 as SQIVND (reference sequence). Complete variable domain (other parts from reference TRBV19 and TRBJ1-1): DGGITQSPKYLFRKEGQNVTLSCEQNLNHDAMYWYRQDPGQGLRLIYYSQIVNDFQKGDIAEGYSVSREKKESFPLTVTSAQKNPTAFYLCASSIDRGNTEAFFGQGTRLTVV.

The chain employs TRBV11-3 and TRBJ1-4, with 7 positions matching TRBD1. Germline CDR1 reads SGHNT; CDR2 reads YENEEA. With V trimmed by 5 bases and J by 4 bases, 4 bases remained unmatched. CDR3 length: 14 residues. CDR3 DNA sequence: TGTGCCAGCAGCCCGGGACAGAATAATGAAAAACTGTTTTTT. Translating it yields CASSPGQNNEKLFF.

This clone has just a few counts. The chain's CDR3 is CASSLIRLMNTGELFF. The DNA of the CDR3 is TGTGCCAGCAGCTTGATTAGACTGATGAACACCGGGGAGCTGTTTTTT. The chain combines TRBV5-6 with TRBJ2-2; no clear D. The germline gives CDR1 SGHDT, CDR2 YYEEEE. The CDR3 length is 16 residues. Trimming took 1 base from V and 1 from J, leaving 11 bases between them.